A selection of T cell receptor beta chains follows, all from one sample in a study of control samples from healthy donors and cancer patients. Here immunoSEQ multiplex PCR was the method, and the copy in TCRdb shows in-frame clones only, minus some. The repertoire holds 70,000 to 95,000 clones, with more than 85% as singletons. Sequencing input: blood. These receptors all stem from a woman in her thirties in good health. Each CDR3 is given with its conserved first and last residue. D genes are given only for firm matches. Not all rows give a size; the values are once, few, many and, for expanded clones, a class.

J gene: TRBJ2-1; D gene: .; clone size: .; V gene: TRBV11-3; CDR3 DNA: TGTGCCAGCAGCTTAGCGGGGGCCTACAATGAGCAGTTCTTC; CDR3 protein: CASSLAGAYNEQFF
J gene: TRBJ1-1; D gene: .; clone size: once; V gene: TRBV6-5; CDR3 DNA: TGTGCCAGCAGCCGAGTTGCAGACACTGAAGCTTTCTTT; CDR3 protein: CASSRVADTEAFF
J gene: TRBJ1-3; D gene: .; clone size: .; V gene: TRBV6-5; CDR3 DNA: TGTGCCAGCACAGCATCTTCTGCTGGTGGCACCATATATTTT; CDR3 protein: CASTASSAGGTIYF
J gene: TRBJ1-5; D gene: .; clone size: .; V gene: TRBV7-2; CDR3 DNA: TGTGCCAGCAGCTTGGACCGCCTTAGCAATCAGCCCCAGCATTTT; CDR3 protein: CASSLDRLSNQPQHF
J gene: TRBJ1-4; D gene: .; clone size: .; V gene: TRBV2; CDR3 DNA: TGTGCCAGCAGTGAATCAAGCCACAGGGATGAAAAACTGTTTTTT; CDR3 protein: CASSESSHRDEKLFF
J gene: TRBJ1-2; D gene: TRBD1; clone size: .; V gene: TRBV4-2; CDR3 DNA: TGTGCCAGCAGCCCGGGGGGACAGAGATACTATGGCTACACCTTC; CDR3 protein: CASSPGGQRYYGYTF
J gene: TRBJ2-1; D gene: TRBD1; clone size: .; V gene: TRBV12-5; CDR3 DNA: TGTGCTAGTGGTTTGGCCCGGACAGGGCTCGACAATGAGCAGTTCTTC; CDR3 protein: CASGLARTGLDNEQFF
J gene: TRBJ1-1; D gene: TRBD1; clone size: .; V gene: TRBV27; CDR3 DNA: TGTGCCAGCAGTTTAAATACAGGGGCGAACACTGAAGCTTTCTTT; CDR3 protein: CASSLNTGANTEAFF
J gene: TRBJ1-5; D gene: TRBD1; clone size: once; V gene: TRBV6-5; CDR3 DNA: TGTGCCAGCGGCCAGGGGGAGGGTCAGCCCCAGCATTTT; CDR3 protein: CASGQGEGQPQHF
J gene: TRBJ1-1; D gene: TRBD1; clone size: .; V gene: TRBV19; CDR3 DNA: TGTGCCAGTAGAACAACAGGGGCGAACACTGAAGCTTTCTTT; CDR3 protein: CASRTTGANTEAFF
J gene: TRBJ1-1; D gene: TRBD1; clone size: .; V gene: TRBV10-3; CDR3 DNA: TGTGCCATCACCAGAGGACAGGGGAACACTGAAGCTTTCTTT; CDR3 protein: CAITRGQGNTEAFF
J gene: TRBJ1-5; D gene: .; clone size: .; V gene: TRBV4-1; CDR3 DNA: TGCGCCAGCAGCCAAGATCCTTTAGCGCGGGGACCTGGAAATGCCCAGCATTTT; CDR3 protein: CASSQDPLARGPGNAQHF
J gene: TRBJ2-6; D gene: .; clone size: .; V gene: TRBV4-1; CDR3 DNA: TGCGCCAGCAGCCAAGATTGGATTCCTGGGGCCAACGTCCTGACTTTC; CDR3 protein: CASSQDWIPGANVLTF
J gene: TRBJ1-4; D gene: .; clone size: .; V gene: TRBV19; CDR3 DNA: TGTGCCAGTAGTCCCCGGGTGAGACCCAATGAAAAACTGTTTTTT; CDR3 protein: CASSPRVRPNEKLFF
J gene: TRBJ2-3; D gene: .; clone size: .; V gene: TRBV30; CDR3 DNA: TGTGCCCGGGGAGTCACAGATACGCAGTATTTT; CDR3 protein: CARGVTDTQYF
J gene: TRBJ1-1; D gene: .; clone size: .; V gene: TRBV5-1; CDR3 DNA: TGCGCCAGCAGCTGGACGGATATGGCCACTGAAGCTTTCTTT; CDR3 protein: CASSWTDMATEAFF
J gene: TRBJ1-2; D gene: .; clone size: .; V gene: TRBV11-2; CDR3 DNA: TGTGCCAGCAGCTTAGATCGAGCCATGGGTGACCGCGGAGGTGGCTACACCTTC; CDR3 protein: CASSLDRAMGDRGGGYTF
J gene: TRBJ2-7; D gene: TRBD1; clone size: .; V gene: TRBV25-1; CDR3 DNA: TGTGCCAGCAGTGAAGTAGGACAGGGGAGCTACGAGCAGTACTTC; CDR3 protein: CASSEVGQGSYEQYF
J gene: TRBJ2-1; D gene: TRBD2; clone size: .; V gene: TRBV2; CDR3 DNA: TGTGCCAGCCTAAGAAAAGCGGGAGTTTCGGAGAGTTCCTACAATGAGCAGTTCTTC; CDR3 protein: CASLRKAGVSESSYNEQFF
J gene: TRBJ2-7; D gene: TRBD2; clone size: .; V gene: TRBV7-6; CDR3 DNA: TGTGCCAGCAGCTTAGGACTAGCGGGAGGGTACTACGAGCAGTACTTC; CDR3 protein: CASSLGLAGGYYEQYF
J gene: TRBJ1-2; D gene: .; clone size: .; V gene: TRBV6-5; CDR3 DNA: TGTGCCAGCAGTTCGAGGGGGGATGGCTACACCTTC; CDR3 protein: CASSSRGDGYTF
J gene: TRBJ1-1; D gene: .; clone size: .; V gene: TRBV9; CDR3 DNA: TGTGCCAGCAGCGCGGGACTGTTGAACACTGAAGCTTTCTTT; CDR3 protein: CASSAGLLNTEAFF
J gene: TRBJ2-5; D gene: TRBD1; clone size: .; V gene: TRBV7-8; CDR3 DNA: TGTGCCAGCGTAAACAGGGGGCGCAGGGAGACCCAGTACTTC; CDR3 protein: CASVNRGRRETQYF
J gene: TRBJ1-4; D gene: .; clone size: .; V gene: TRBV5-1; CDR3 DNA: TGCGCCAGCAGCTCGCAAGGGGGAGCTAATGAAAAACTGTTTTTT; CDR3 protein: CASSSQGGANEKLFF
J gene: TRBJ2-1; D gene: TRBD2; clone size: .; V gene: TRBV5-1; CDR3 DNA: TGCGCCAGCAGCTTGGCCGGGGCGGGAGGTTCCTCCTACAATGAGCAGTTCTTC; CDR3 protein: CASSLAGAGGSSYNEQFF
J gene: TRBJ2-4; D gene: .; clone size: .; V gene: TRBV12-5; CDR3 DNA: TGTGCTAGTGGTTTGCTCGGAGGAAGCCACATTCAGTACTTC; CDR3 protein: CASGLLGGSHIQYF
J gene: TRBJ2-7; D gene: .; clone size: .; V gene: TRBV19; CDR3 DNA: TGTGCCAGTACCCCCCGCAACAGCTACCCCTACGAGCAGTACTTC; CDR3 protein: CASTPRNSYPYEQYF
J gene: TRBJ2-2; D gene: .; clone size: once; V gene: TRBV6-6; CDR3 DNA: TGTGCCAGCAGTCCCGCAAGGACGGCAACCAACACCGGGGAGCTGTTTTTT; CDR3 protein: CASSPARTATNTGELFF
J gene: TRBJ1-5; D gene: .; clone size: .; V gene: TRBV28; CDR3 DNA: TGTGCCAGCAGGGGGGTGGCGTGGGGCGGCAATCAGCCCCAGCATTTT; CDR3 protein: CASRGVAWGGNQPQHF
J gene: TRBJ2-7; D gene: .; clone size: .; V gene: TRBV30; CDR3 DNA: TGTGCCTGGAGAGAACCCGGATCGGGACACCCCTACGAGCAGTACTTC; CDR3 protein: CAWREPGSGHPYEQYF
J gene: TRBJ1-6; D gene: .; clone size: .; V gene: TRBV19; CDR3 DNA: TGTGCCAGTAGTATAGGCAGGGGTTCTAATTCACCCCTCCACTTT; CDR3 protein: CASSIGRGSNSPLHF
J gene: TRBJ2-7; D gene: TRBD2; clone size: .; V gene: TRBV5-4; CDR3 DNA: TGTGCCAGCAGCCGTCCAGGGCTAGCGGGTGTTTACGAGCAGTACTTC; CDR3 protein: CASSRPGLAGVYEQYF
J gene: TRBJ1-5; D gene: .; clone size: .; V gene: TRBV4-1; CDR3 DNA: TGCGCCAGCAGCCAAGAGAGGCAGGGGAATCATGGCAATCAGCCCCAGCATTTT; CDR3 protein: CASSQERQGNHGNQPQHF
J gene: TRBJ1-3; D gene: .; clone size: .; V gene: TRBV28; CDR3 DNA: TGTGCCAGCAGTCTAGACCCATTCGCCTCTGGAAACACCATATATTTT; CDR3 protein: CASSLDPFASGNTIYF
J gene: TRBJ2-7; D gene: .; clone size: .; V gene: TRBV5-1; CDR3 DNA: TGCGCCAGCGCCGTCGACTCGTACTACGAGCAGTACTTC; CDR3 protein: CASAVDSYYEQYF
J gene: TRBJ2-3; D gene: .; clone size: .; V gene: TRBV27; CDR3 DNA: TGTGCCAGCAGTTTGGGCAGGACCTTTAGCACAGATACGCAGTATTTT; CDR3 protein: CASSLGRTFSTDTQYF
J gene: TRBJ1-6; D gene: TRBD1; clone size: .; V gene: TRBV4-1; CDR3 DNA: TGCGCCAGCAGCCAAGCAGGGACAGGGGGGAATTCACCCCTCCACTTT; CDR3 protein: CASSQAGTGGNSPLHF
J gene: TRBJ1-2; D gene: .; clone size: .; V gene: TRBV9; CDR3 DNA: TGTGCCAGCAGCGTTCCGGGGCCAAACTATGGCTACACCTTC; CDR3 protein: CASSVPGPNYGYTF
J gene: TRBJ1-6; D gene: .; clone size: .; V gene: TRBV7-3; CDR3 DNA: TGTGCCAGCAGCCAACACGGGAACCCTCGCGTATTGGAACCCCTCCACTTT; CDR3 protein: CASSQHGNPRVLEPLHF
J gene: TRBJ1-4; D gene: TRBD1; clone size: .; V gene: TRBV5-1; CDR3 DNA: TGCGCCAGCAGCTGGAAGGGGGCTTCTTCTATTTCAACTAATGAAAAACTGTTTTTT; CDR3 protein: CASSWKGASSISTNEKLFF
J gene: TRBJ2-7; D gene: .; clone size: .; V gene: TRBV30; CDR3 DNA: TGTGCCTGGGGGCTGGGGGCCGGAACCTACGAGCAGTACTTC; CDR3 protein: CAWGLGAGTYEQYF
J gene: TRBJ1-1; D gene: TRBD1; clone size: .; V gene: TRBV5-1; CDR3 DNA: TGCGCCAGCAGTTTAGCCGGGACAGGGATTACTGAAGCTTTCTTT; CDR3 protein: CASSLAGTGITEAFF
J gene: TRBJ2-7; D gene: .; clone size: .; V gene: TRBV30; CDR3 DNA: TGTGCCTGGAGTGTAGCCAGTGCGAGGGGCCTACAGTACTTC; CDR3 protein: CAWSVASARGLQYF
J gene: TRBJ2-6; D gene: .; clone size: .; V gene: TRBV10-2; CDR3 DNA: TGCGCCAGCAGTGAGATTACCAGGGGCCGGGCCAACGTCCTGACTTTC; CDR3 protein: CASSEITRGRANVLTF
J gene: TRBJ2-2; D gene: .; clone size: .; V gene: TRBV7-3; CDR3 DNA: TGTGCCAGCAGCTTACTCGACAGGAACACCGGGGAGCTGTTTTTT; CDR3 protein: CASSLLDRNTGELFF
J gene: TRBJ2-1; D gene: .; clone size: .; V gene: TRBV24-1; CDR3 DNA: TGTGCCACCAGTGATTCCGCCTTGAATGAGCAGTTCTTC; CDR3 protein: CATSDSALNEQFF